Listed here are 18 T cell receptor beta chains from one sample, sequenced in a study of cytomegalovirus exposure and HLA in healthy donors. The PCR made use of 60 Vbeta and 13 Jbeta primers. The protocol was immunoSEQ multiplex PCR, while the TCRdb copy is restricted to in-frame clones and leaves out a portion. The data hold 150,000 or so clones, with 60% to 80% observed a single time. Sequenced input: PBMCs. Receptors originate from a man aged 40-50 years in good health and CMV-seropositive.

The chain uses TRBV11-2 and TRBJ2-7; 9 bases align to TRBD1. The V gene's germline CDR1 is SGHAT and CDR2 FQNNGV. The CDR3 loop spans 15 amino acids. The V gene end was trimmed by 3 bases and the J gene end by 3 bases; junction bases not matched to a gene: 6. The CDR3 DNA reads TGTGCCAGCAGCTTCCCTGGACAGGGGATCTACGAGCAGTACTTC. Its protein product is CASSFPGQGIYEQYF.

The chain links TRBV14 to TRBJ2-1, with D tentatively TRBD1 (5 bases). Per the germline V gene, CDR1 is SGHDN and CDR2 is FVKESK. V shed 0 bases and J shed 11 bases, with 5 bases lying between them. The CDR3 length is 11 residues. CDR3 in DNA: TGTGCCAGCAGCCAAGAGGGGCAGCAGTTCTTC. Translated: CASSQEGQQFF. Filled out from reference TRBV14 and TRBJ2-1, the complete variable domain reads EAGVTQFPSHSVIEKGQTVTLRCDPISGHDNLYWYRRVMGKEIKFLLHFVKESKQDESGMPNNRFLAERTGGTYSTLKVQPAELEDSGVYFCASSQEGQQFFGPGTRLTVL.

The chain joins TRBV7-2 to TRBJ2-7; 7 nucleotides align to TRBD2. The ends lost 6 bases at V and 12 bases at J; junction bases unmatched: 8. The V gene's germline CDR1 is SGHTA and CDR2 FQGNSA. The CDR3 is 11 amino acids. In DNA form, the CDR3 reads TGTGCCAGCAGTCCCCTTGGCGGGGGGTACTTC. This sequence encodes CASSPLGGGYF.

The J gene is TRBJ2-1, the V gene TRBV11-3; 7 nucleotides line up with TRBD2. With 6 bases clipped from V and 6 bases from J, the junction kept 8 bases outside the gene matches. The CDR3 runs to 14 residues. Germline values: CDR1 SGHNT, CDR2 YENEEA. The CDR3 loop is CASRRTGTTNEQFF. In DNA, the CDR3 is TGTGCCAGCAGAAGAACCGGGACTACCAATGAGCAGTTCTTC.

The chain couples TRBV19 to TRBJ1-2; D is perhaps TRBD1 (5 bases). Germline V gene lookup returns CDR1 LNHDA and CDR2 SQIVND (reference sequence). CDR3 length: 18 amino acids. V lost 0 bases to trimming and J lost 2 bases, with 19 bases between them. CDR3 in DNA: TGTGCCAGTAGTATAGATCGAAGGGCCAGGGTGCAAAACTATGGCTACACCTTC. This gives the protein CASSIDRRARVQNYGYTF.

This chain joins TRBV4-2 and TRBJ1-4; TRBD1 matches 8 bases. V lost 4 bases and J lost 2; bases outside the gene matches: 12. In germline, CDR1 is LGHNA, CDR2 YNFKEQ. The CDR3 extends over 18 amino acids. The DNA for the CDR3 is TGTGCCAGCAGCCTAGTGGGTGGGCAGGGGGCCACTAATGAAAAACTGTTTTTT. The encoded protein is CASSLVGGQGATNEKLFF.

Regarding this clone: In the same sample, other DNA sequences code for this CDR3. The CDR3 sequence: CASSLAGTNTGELFF. As DNA, the CDR3 is TGCGCCAGCAGCTTGGCGGGGACGAACACCGGGGAGCTGTTTTTT. The genes are TRBV5-1 and TRBJ2-2; possible D gene TRBD2, 5 bases. V was pared by 0 bases and J by 0 bases, with 6 bases between. This CDR3 contains 15 residues. Germline V gene data show CDR1 as SGHRS and CDR2 as YFSETQ.

Concerning this clone itself: The identical CDR3 is also encoded by other nucleotide sequences in the sample. The rearrangement joins TRBV5-1 to TRBJ2-3, with 7 positions matching TRBD1. CDR1 is SGHRS, CDR2 YFSETQ, per germline. The CDR3 spans 15 residues. V lost 5 bases and J lost 0; bases outside the gene matches: 6. The CDR3, as DNA: TGCGCCAGCAGTAAAGGGACAGCGAGCACAGATACGCAGTATTTT. Its protein product is CASSKGTASTDTQYF. Together with reference TRBV5-1 and TRBJ2-3, the CDR3 gives the full variable domain: KAGVTQTPRYLIKTRGQQVTLSCSPISGHRSVSWYQQTPGQGLQFLFEYFSETQRNKGNFPGRFSGRQFSNSRSEMNVSTLELGDSALYLCASSKGTASTDTQYFGPGTRLTVL.

The chain joins TRBV5-6 to TRBJ2-1, with D maybe TRBD1 (5 bases). CDR3 length: 14 residues. Trimming shortened V by 0 bases and J by 2 bases, and 6 bases separated the two germline ends. The V gene's germline CDR1 is SGHDT and CDR2 YYEEEE. The DNA of the CDR3 is TGTGCCAGCAGCTTGGGACAGCCCTACAATGAGCAGTTCTTC. Translation: CASSLGQPYNEQFF.

This chain links TRBV6-5 with TRBJ2-2; D perhaps matches TRBD2 (5 bases). The CDR3 extends over 13 amino acids. The V end was cut by 6 bases, the J end by 5 bases, with 10 bases between. Per the germline V gene, CDR1 is MNHEY and CDR2 is SVGAGI. CDR3 amino acids: CASRRTSTGELFF. CDR3 sequence (DNA): TGTGCCAGCAGGAGGACTTCGACCGGGGAGCTGTTTTTT.

The chain links TRBV27 to TRBJ1-6; D perhaps matches TRBD1 (6 bases). V was trimmed by 0 bases and J by 6 bases, leaving 9 bases between them. Germline V gene sequence: CDR1 MNHEY, CDR2 SMNVEV (reference sequence). The CDR3 is 15 residues long. CDR3 nucleotides: TGTGCCAGCAGTTTATCTAGGACAGTTAATTCACCCCTCCACTTT. Residues: CASSLSRTVNSPLHF.

This chain links TRBV19 with TRBJ1-1, with 10 positions matching TRBD1. The germline CDR1 and CDR2 sequences are LNHDA and SQIVND (reference sequence). This CDR3 has 14 residues. Germline trimming cut 10 bases from V and 6 bases from J; bases unmatched to any gene: 11. This chain's CDR3 is CATASGTGAPEAFF. The CDR3 DNA sequence: TGTGCCACCGCCTCCGGGACAGGGGCCCCTGAAGCTTTCTTT.

This clone was observed once. The sample contains more than one DNA sequence encoding this CDR3. This sequence joins TRBV12-5 and TRBJ2-5; possible D gene TRBD2, 5 bases. The CDR3 has 13 residues. Trimming stripped 1 base from V and 4 bases from J, with 7 bases between. Germline V gene data show CDR1 as LGHNT and CDR2 as FRNRAP. The CDR3 region has the DNA TGTGCTAGTGGTTTGGGAGGAGGAGAGACCCAGTACTTC. Translating gives CASGLGGGETQYF.

This clone was recorded only once. V usage is TRBV5-1 and J usage is TRBJ2-3, with D maybe TRBD1 (7 bases). Germline assignment: CDR1 SGHRS and CDR2 YFSETQ. The CDR3 has 15 amino acids. Trimming removed 0 bases at V and 3 bases at J, with 11 bases between. The CDR3 region is CASSLAAGQTDTQYF. CDR3 DNA: TGCGCCAGCAGCTTGGCCGCGGGACAGACAGATACGCAGTATTTT.

The rearrangement uses TRBV6-1 and TRBJ1-5, with unresolved D. CDR1 MNHNS and CDR2 SASEGT come from the germline V gene. V was clipped by 2 bases and J by 7 bases, with 9 bases between them. The CDR3 totals 13 residues. CDR3: CASSEMGGQPQHF. In DNA, the CDR3 is TGTGCCAGCAGTGAAATGGGAGGACAGCCCCAGCATTTT.

The V gene is TRBV25-1, the J gene TRBJ2-1, with 8 bases aligning to TRBD2. The V segment lost 4 bases and the J segment 1 base; nucleotides outside the gene matches: 3. Germline V lookup: CDR1 MGHDK, CDR2 SYGVNS. The CDR3 consists of 15 residues. CDR3 sequence (DNA): TGTGCCAGCAGTGCTAGCGGGTCTTCCTACAATGAGCAGTTCTTC. Amino acids: CASSASGSSYNEQFF.

The chain is built from TRBV11-2 and TRBJ2-6, with 7 nucleotides matching TRBD1. Germline V CDR1 and CDR2: SGHAT, FQNNGV. The CDR3 sequence is 15 residues long. V gave up 3 bases and J gave up 2 bases; unmatched junction bases: 1. CDR3 region: CASSFTGAGANVLTF. CDR3 nucleotide sequence: TGTGCCAGCAGCTTCACAGGGGCTGGGGCCAACGTCCTGACTTTC.

A note on this clone: Different DNA sequences within this sample yield the same CDR3. In DNA form, the CDR3 reads TGTGCCAGTAGTATCACAGGGGCTGGGGCCAACGTCCTGACTTTC. It encodes CASSITGAGANVLTF. The V and J genes are TRBV19 and TRBJ2-6, with 7 bases matching TRBD1. This CDR3 contains 15 residues. Germline loops: CDR1 LNHDA, CDR2 SQIVND (reference sequence). V lost 3 bases, J lost 2 bases, and 1 base stayed unmatched. Using reference TRBV19 and TRBJ2-6 for the parts outside the CDR3, the full variable domain is DGGITQSPKYLFRKEGQNVTLSCEQNLNHDAMYWYRQDPGQGLRLIYYSQIVNDFQKGDIAEGYSVSREKKESFPLTVTSAQKNPTAFYLCASSITGAGANVLTFGAGSRLTVL.